The sample holds many counts of the clone carrying this TCR beta chain. The target antigen is unknown. Co-extraction of both nucleic acids (RNA and DNA) used roughly 20-33 mg of unsorted bulk tissue. Every patient in the cohort had a primary liver carcinoma. That carcinoma was treated by surgical resection. Five separate regions were sampled from each tumor. The CDR3 spans 12 residues. V lost 5 bases to trimming and J lost 4 bases, with 8 bases between them. Germline V lookup: CDR1 SEHNR, CDR2 FQNEAQ (reference sequence). These data belong to a study of tumor-infiltrating lymphocytes in primary liver carcinoma. Whole-study results and caveats: No more than about 8-24% of top clones could be seen in all five tumor regions.

Starting material of about 480 ng total RNA yielded TCR beta cDNA via a constant-region primer. Sequencing libraries for TCR beta derived from three nested multiplex PCR rounds that used slightly modified ARM-PCR. Investigators reported that the first two PCR rounds, at 10 cycles each, used TRBV1-TRBV30 forward primers with a C-beta reverse primer. TCRdb independently ran MiXCR on the multiplex PCR reads; one entry per CDR3 protein. The table has approximately 110,000 distinct CDR3 sequences, 50% to 65% seen once. This TCR was sampled from a woman aged 55-70 years with primary liver carcinoma and hepatitis B virus infection. Sequencing used liver tumor tissue from sampling region 1. Sample subset: tumor region T1, superior pole. V gene TRBV7-9 combines with J gene TRBJ1-2; D remains ambiguous. The CDR3 nucleotides are TGTGCCAGCAGCACCAACAGCTATGGCTACACCTTC. Translation: CASSTNSYGYTF. Filled out from reference TRBV7-9 and TRBJ1-2, the complete variable domain reads DTGVSQNPRHKITKRGQNVTFRCDPISEHNRLYWYRQTLGQGPEFLTYFQNEAQLEKSRLLSDRFSAERPKGSFSTLEIQRTEQGDSAMYLCASSTNSYGYTFGSGTRLTVV.